This record covers a single T cell receptor (beta chain). The antigen remains unidentified. Primers: 60 Vbeta forward and 13 Jbeta reverse. The data were produced by immunoSEQ multiplex PCR, yet TCRdb's version contains in-frame clones alone and is incomplete. The sample shows about 180,000 clones, over 80% of them seen only once. The J segment lost 9 bases and the V segment lost 4 bases, leaving 0 bases of the junction unmatched. CDR1 is SGHTA, CDR2 FQGTGA, per germline. The CDR3 has 12 residues. These data belong to a study of cytomegalovirus exposure and HLA in healthy donors. Study-wide results and caveats: HLA alleles were associated with 16,951 TCR beta sequences in a later analysis at 0.05 false discovery rate.

Those who donated were healthy bone marrow donors. The specimen was PBMCs. The chain has TRBV7-3 and TRBJ2-1; TRBD2 matches 10 bases. The sequence derives from a man in his forties in good health and CMV-seronegative. The CDR3 nucleotides read TGTGCCAGCAGCTCTAGCGGGGGTGAGCAGTTCTTC. Translation gives CASSSSGGEQFF.